What follows are 4 T cell receptor beta chains derived from one specimen sequenced in a study of blood T cell dynamics during melanoma immunotherapy. Clones were sequenced by immunoSEQ multiplex PCR, and TCRdb holds only the in-frame ones, with some missing. This table has around 13,000 clones, about 91% appearing once. Documented time point: pre-treatment baseline. Here the sequenced sample was effector memory CD8+ T cells from blood, taken from a patient treated with checkpoint blockade. The source is a human donor with melanoma.

The J gene is TRBJ2-3, the V gene TRBV9, with 9 bases lining up with TRBD1. The CDR3 consists of 19 residues. After removal of 2 bases from V and 0 bases from J, the junction contained 13 bases not matched to a gene. The V gene's germline CDR1 is SGDLS and CDR2 YYNGEE. CDR3 DNA: TGTGCCAGCAGCGTCCCGTATGCCCTACAGGGGGCCAGCACAGATACGCAGTATTTT. It translates to CASSVPYALQGASTDTQYF.

The chain links TRBV6-5 to TRBJ2-5; TRBD1 matches at 9 bases. The V gene end was trimmed by 6 bases and the J gene end by 5 bases; junction bases not matched to a gene: 10. This CDR3 is built from 15 residues. Germline values: CDR1 MNHEY, CDR2 SVGAGI. The CDR3 DNA reads as TGTGCCAGCAGCCCAACAGGGGGCGCCGGGGAGACCCAGTACTTC. This codes for CASSPTGGAGETQYF.

As regards this clone: Germline is not matched at one junction end, which may reflect a read error. This sequence joins TRBV19 and TRBJ1-1; possibly TRBD1 for D (5 bases). There are 11 residues in the CDR3. The germline CDR1 and CDR2 sequences are LNHDA and SQIVND (reference sequence). The CDR3 spells CASSETGTPVF. CDR3 in DNA: TGTGCCAGTAGTGAGACCGGGACGCCAGTATTT.

This sequence joins TRBV27 and TRBJ2-7; weak D call: TRBD1 (6 bases). V lost 6 bases to trimming and J lost 2 bases, with 14 bases between them. Germline values: CDR1 MNHEY, CDR2 SMNVEV (reference sequence). This CDR3 spans 14 amino acids. The DNA of the CDR3 is TGTGCCAGCAGCCCTAGGGGACAACCCTACGAGCAGTACTTC. Its translation: CASSPRGQPYEQYF.